This is a list of T cell receptor beta chains from one sample in a study of PD-L1 blockade in urothelial cancer. Some clones are missing from TCRdb's copy, which holds only in-frame ones; the method was immunoSEQ multiplex PCR. The sample has about 39,000 clones; around 89% are singletons. The material was PBMCs, obtained around atezolizumab (anti-PD-L1) treatment. The receptors stem from a man between 60 and 70 years old with urothelial cancer. CDR3s include the opening cysteine and the closing phenylalanine or tryptophan. Fields, in order: V gene, J gene, D gene, clone size, CDR3 DNA, CDR3 protein. A D gene is named only where the DNA matches it firmly. Expanded clones get a size class; other rows say once, few or many, or leave the size out.

TRBV28,TRBJ1-1,NA,NA,TGTGCCAGCACCAATCCCCCGCAGACTGAAGCTTTCTTT,CASTNPPQTEAFF
TRBV28,TRBJ2-3,NA,NA,TGTGCCAGCAGTTTCCAGGGGGGTAGCACAGATACGCAGTATTTT,CASSFQGGSTDTQYF
TRBV28,TRBJ1-1,NA,once,TGTGCCAGCAGGCAAGCCCAGGGCCTATACACTGAAGCTTTCTTT,CASRQAQGLYTEAFF
TRBV28,TRBJ2-1,TRBD2,NA,TGTGCCAGTGGACTAGCGGGGATGAAAGAGCAGTTCTTC,CASGLAGMKEQFF
TRBV9,TRBJ2-3,NA,NA,TGTGCCAGCAGCCTTAAGGGGGAAGATACGCAGTATTTT,CASSLKGEDTQYF
TRBV5-1,TRBJ1-2,NA,NA,TGCGCCAGCAGCTTGGGACAGAAGGGTGGCTACACCTTC,CASSLGQKGGYTF
TRBV5-5,TRBJ2-7,NA,NA,TGTGCCAGCAGCTTTGGAGGGACCGAGCAGTACTTC,CASSFGGTEQYF
TRBV5-1,TRBJ2-5,TRBD2,NA,TGCGCCAGCAGTAGAGGGTTCACGGGAGGCGCACAAGAGACCCAGTACTTC,CASSRGFTGGAQETQYF
TRBV4-1,TRBJ2-4,NA,NA,TGCGCCAGCAGCCAAGCAGAGCGGGTAGTCGCGCCCATTCAGTACTTC,CASSQAERVVAPIQYF
TRBV19,TRBJ1-4,NA,NA,TGTGCCAGTAGCCCCGGTCCCTTCGGGGGTGAAAAACTGTTTTTT,CASSPGPFGGEKLFF
TRBV5-6,TRBJ1-1,NA,NA,TGTGCCAGCAGCTTGACTGCGAACACTGAAGCTTTCTTT,CASSLTANTEAFF
TRBV11-3,TRBJ2-7,TRBD1,NA,TGTGCCAGCAGCCCCAGGGGGAGCTACTACGAGCAGTACTTC,CASSPRGSYYEQYF
TRBV7-8,TRBJ2-2,NA,NA,TGTGCCAGCAGCTTTAGTATTCCCGGGGAGCTGTTTTTT,CASSFSIPGELFF
TRBV4-3,TRBJ1-4,NA,NA,TGCGCCAGCAGCCAAGGAGGAGGATCTAATGAAAAACTGTTTTTT,CASSQGGGSNEKLFF
TRBV19,TRBJ2-5,NA,NA,TGTGCCAGTAGGGGGCAGCCTTCAGGGACCCAGTACTTC,CASRGQPSGTQYF
TRBV28,TRBJ1-1,NA,NA,TGTGCCAGCAGTGTGCAGGGGCCCACTGAAGCTTTCTTT,CASSVQGPTEAFF
TRBV5-1,TRBJ1-2,TRBD1,NA,TGCGCCAGCAGCGCCTACAGGGGGGATAACTATGGCTACACCTTC,CASSAYRGDNYGYTF
TRBV27,TRBJ1-2,NA,NA,TGTGCCAGCAGTTTAACGGCGGAATATGGCTACACCTTC,CASSLTAEYGYTF
TRBV27,TRBJ1-1,NA,NA,TGTGCCAGCAGTTTAATGGACACAACTGAAGCTTTCTTT,CASSLMDTTEAFF
TRBV29-1,TRBJ2-2,NA,NA,TGCAGCGTTGATGCGGGATCGAACACCGGGGAGCTGTTTTTT,CSVDAGSNTGELFF
TRBV30,TRBJ2-5,NA,NA,TGTGCCTGGAGTGTAGCTGCCAGGGAGACCCAGTACTTC,CAWSVAARETQYF
TRBV9,TRBJ2-6,TRBD1,NA,TGTGCCAGCAGCAACAGGGGAACCCCTGGGGCCAACGTCCTGACTTTC,CASSNRGTPGANVLTF
TRBV5-5,TRBJ2-3,TRBD1,once,TGTGCCAGCAGCCCGAGGTCAGGGGGAGATACGCAGTATTTT,CASSPRSGGDTQYF
TRBV28,TRBJ1-2,NA,NA,TGTGCCAGCTTCTCCGAGGCAGGGCTCTATGGCTACACCTTC,CASFSEAGLYGYTF
TRBV11-2,TRBJ2-1,TRBD2,NA,TGTGCCAGCAGACGTCTAGCGGGACCCTCCTACAATGAGCAGTTCTTC,CASRRLAGPSYNEQFF
TRBV28,TRBJ1-1,NA,NA,TGTGCCAGCAGTTTAGGGCGTACACCTGAAGCTTTCTTT,CASSLGRTPEAFF